These 4 T cell receptor beta chains came from one sample sequenced in a study of blood T cell repertoires in COVID-19. TCRdb keeps only in-frame clones here, not all; method: immunoSEQ multiplex PCR. The table lists more than 300,000 clones, about 91% of them singletons. The sequenced sample was peripheral blood. Source of these receptors: a woman aged 25-40 years with COVID-19, enrolled during active disease.

The V call is TRBV19, the J call TRBJ1-4, with D possibly matching TRBD1 (6 bases). This CDR3 comprises 15 residues. V dropped 5 bases and J dropped 5 bases, with 15 bases sitting between them. Per the germline V gene, CDR1 is LNHDA and CDR2 is SQIVND (reference sequence). Here the CDR3 DNA reads TGTGCCAGTAGTGAAGGACAGAACCCCAATGAAAAACTGTTTTTT. Its protein is CASSEGQNPNEKLFF.

The chain recombines TRBV12-5 with TRBJ2-7; 10 bases are a match to TRBD2. CDR1 is LGHNT and CDR2 is FRNRAP in the germline V gene. The CDR3 spans 16 residues. The V gene end was trimmed by 6 bases and the J gene end by 0 bases; junction bases not matched to a gene: 8. CDR3 residues: CASGLPSGGTSYEQYV. DNA of the CDR3: TGTGCTAGTGGCCTCCCTAGCGGGGGAACCTCCTACGAGCAGTACGTC.

This clone appeared once. CDR3 sequence (DNA): TGTGCCAGCAGCCCCCCTAATCAGCCCCAGCATTTT. Protein: CASSPPNQPQHF. The rearrangement uses TRBV12-3 or TRBV12-4 and TRBJ1-5; D is ambiguous. Trimming pared 6 bases from V and 4 bases from J, leaving 7 bases between. This CDR3 contains 12 residues.

V and J are TRBV7-9 and TRBJ2-7; perhaps TRBD2 as D (5 bases). The CDR3 is made up of 13 amino acids. Trimming pared 5 bases from V and 0 bases from J, leaving 8 bases between. Germline CDR1 reads SEHNR; CDR2 reads FQNEAQ (reference sequence). CDR3 loop: CASSGRGSYEQYF. DNA for the CDR3: TGTGCCAGCAGCGGACGGGGCTCCTACGAGCAGTACTTC. Complete variable domain (other parts from reference TRBV7-9 and TRBJ2-7): DTGVSQNPRHKITKRGQNVTFRCDPISEHNRLYWYRQTLGQGPEFLTYFQNEAQLEKSRLLSDRFSAERPKGSFSTLEIQRTEQGDSAMYLCASSGRGSYEQYFGPGTRLTVT.